This record covers a single T cell receptor beta chain. What this receptor recognizes is not known. No per-base quality is available; no much larger clone lies one base away. This entry comes from a study of CD8 T cells in ankylosing spondylitis (dated by TCRdb to the late 2010s). Study-wide context: T cell receptor beta repertoires were profiled in healthy donors and ankylosing spondylitis patients so that disease-linked TCR variants could be found. In total, the full study cohort was made up of approximately 99 healthy donors and 25 or so ankylosing spondylitis patients. Peripheral blood was sampled, and synovial fluid was additionally collected from ankylosing spondylitis patients. Study-level results and caveats: Some motif variants were previously reported in synovial fluid and blood of reactive arthritis patients, suggesting common disease-initiation mechanisms. The disease-linked clones were reported as significantly enriched in matched synovial fluid samples from ankylosing spondylitis patients. A CD8+ phenotype was shown by the disease-linked clones, which were found at relatively low frequencies in peripheral blood. A TCR beta motif made up of eight highly homologous amino acid variants appeared to be characteristic of blood from ankylosing spondylitis patients.

The CDR3 holds 17 amino acids from the cysteine to the phenylalanine. CDR3 DNA is the only sequence kept; it has 51 bases, read in frame from the first base. These reads were obtained on an Illumina HiSeq 2500. Quantitative 5'-RACE with molecular barcodes was used to prepare TCR beta libraries. The original pipeline was this. To identify disease-linked TCR variants, a new computational method was used, one built on a probabilistic model of VDJ rearrangement. TCRdb handled the public reads itself, with Q25 trimming in fastp and clone calling in MiXCR, and kept productive beta chains. Each entry is one CDR3 protein sequence, shown with its most common DNA and genes. The V and J calls were determined by TCRdb, not by the authors. The sample records approximately 300,000 distinct CDR3 sequences, roughly 8% of which are singletons. Together, the top ten hold less than 15% of the sample.

Sequencing was performed on blood, either unsorted or a sorted T cell fraction (not recorded which). The chain employs TRBV21-1 and TRBJ1-3. TRBV21-1 is a recognized pseudogene. The origin of this receptor is a male donor with ankylosing spondylitis. The DNA reads TGTGCCAGCAGCAAAGGTCCGGACGTGAAACGGGAAAGCACCATATATTTT. Translated, this is CASSKGPDVKRESTIYF.